The 20 T cell receptor beta chains below were found in one sample sequenced in a study of shared clonotypes between healthy human individuals. Clones were sequenced by immunoSEQ multiplex PCR, and TCRdb holds only the in-frame ones, with some missing. The sample includes about 1 million clones, about 75% of them seen just once. The sample taken for sequencing was memory CD4+ T cells sorted from blood. Regarding subset: CD45RA-negative fraction. The receptor set was obtained from a man aged 18 to 30 in good health.

The chain recombines TRBV9 with TRBJ2-1; tentative D call: TRBD2 (5 bases). This CDR3 spans 15 amino acids. Germline V lookup: CDR1 SGDLS, CDR2 YYNGEE. Trimming cost V 4 bases and J 2 bases, with 13 bases left between them. CDR3 amino acids: CASSPTSFPYNEQFF. The CDR3 bases are TGTGCCAGCAGCCCCACTAGTTTCCCCTACAATGAGCAGTTCTTC. Together with reference TRBV9 and TRBJ2-1, the CDR3 gives the full variable domain: DSGVTQTPKHLITATGQRVTLRCSPRSGDLSVYWYQQSLDQGLQFLIQYYNGEERAKGNILERFSAQQFPDLHSELNLSSLELGDSALYFCASSPTSFPYNEQFFGPGTRLTVL.

Of note for this clone: In the same sample, other DNA sequences code for this CDR3. The chain has TRBV10-3 and TRBJ2-1, with 7 bases fitting TRBD2. The CDR3 runs 15 residues. Germline CDR1 ENHRY, CDR2 SYGVKD. The trim removed 0 bases at V and 4 bases at J, leaving 3 bases unmatched. As DNA, the CDR3 is TGTGCCATCAGTGAGTCCGGCGGGAGTTACAATGAGCAGTTCTTC. Residues: CAISESGGSYNEQFF.

The rearrangement uses TRBV10-3 and TRBJ1-2, with D hard to call. The CDR3 runs 13 residues. The germline V gene has CDR1 ENHRY and CDR2 SYGVKD. The V end lost 2 bases, the J end lost 8 bases, and 12 bases lay between the germline ends. CDR3 sequence reads: CAISEIGGRGYTF. The CDR3 coding sequence is TGTGCCATCAGTGAGATTGGAGGGCGAGGCTACACCTTC.

The V and J genes are TRBV10-2 and TRBJ2-1; D gene uncertain. The CDR3 extends over 11 amino acids. Trimming pared 2 bases from V and 15 bases from J, leaving 11 bases between. Germline CDR1 and CDR2: WSHSY and SAAADI. CDR3 in amino acids: CASSEIQAWFF. The CDR3 DNA reads as TGCGCCAGCAGTGAGATTCAGGCGTGGTTCTTC.

The chain recombines TRBV19 with TRBJ1-4; tentative D call: TRBD1 (5 bases). This CDR3 contains 15 residues. The V gene lost 5 bases and the J gene lost 3 bases, with 13 bases spanning the gap. Germline V gives CDR1 LNHDA, CDR2 SQIVND (reference sequence). Written as DNA, the CDR3 is TGTGCCAGTAGTCCCCGGGACGGTGCTAATGAAAAACTGTTTTTT. Amino acid sequence: CASSPRDGANEKLFF.

The J gene is TRBJ1-2, the V gene TRBV5-4; the match to TRBD1 covers 7 bases. The J segment lost 10 bases and the V segment lost 0 bases, leaving 3 bases of the junction unmatched. CDR1 is SGHNT, CDR2 YYREEE, per germline (reference sequence). The CDR3 is made up of 12 amino acids. The DNA for the CDR3 is TGTGCCAGCAGCTTGGACAGGGGAGACTACACCTTC. It is translated as CASSLDRGDYTF.

Only a few counts were recorded for this clone. The J gene is TRBJ1-6, the V gene TRBV30; unclear D gene. Germline CDR1 GTSNPN, CDR2 SVGIG (reference sequence). V shed 1 base and J shed 3 bases, with 4 bases lying between them. The length of the CDR3 is 13 residues. Here the CDR3 reads CAWSAYYNSPLHF. Here the CDR3 DNA reads TGTGCCTGGAGTGCCTACTATAATTCACCCCTCCACTTT.

V usage is TRBV7-9 and J usage is TRBJ1-5; tentatively, D is TRBD1 (6 bases). CDR3 length: 17 residues. CDR1 and CDR2 (germline): SEHNR, FQNEAQ (reference sequence). Trimming cost V 0 bases and J 5 bases, with 17 bases left between them. The CDR3 is CASSLASWGTNDQPQHF. CDR3 nucleotides: TGTGCCAGCAGCTTAGCTTCTTGGGGGACAAACGATCAGCCCCAGCATTTT.

V usage is TRBV10-3 and J usage is TRBJ2-1; 10 bases fit TRBD2. The germline V gene has CDR1 ENHRY and CDR2 SYGVKD. This CDR3 comprises 18 residues. Trimming at V came to 5 bases and at J to 6 bases, leaving 16 bases not matched to a gene. CDR3 sequence: CAISPQAGTSGMFNEQFF. DNA of the CDR3: TGTGCCATCAGTCCACAGGCGGGAACTAGCGGGATGTTCAATGAGCAGTTCTTC.

CDR3 region: CASSLQQSGELFF. The CDR3, as DNA: TGTGCCAGCAGCTTACAGCAGTCCGGGGAGCTGTTTTTT. V gene TRBV11-2 combines with J gene TRBJ2-2; no clear D gene. V was clipped by 2 bases and J by 6 bases, with 7 bases between them. The germline CDR1 and CDR2 sequences are SGHAT and FQNNGV. The CDR3 runs 13 residues. Full variable domain (missing parts from reference TRBV11-2 and TRBJ2-2): EAGVAQSPRYKIIEKRQSVAFWCNPISGHATLYWYQQILGQGPKLLIQFQNNGVVDDSQLPKDRFSAERLKGVDSTLKIQPAKLEDSAVYLCASSLQQSGELFFGEGSRLTVL.

The chain links TRBV10-3 to TRBJ2-3; D is possibly TRBD1 (5 bases). Trimming removed 8 bases from V and 5 bases from J, with 14 bases in between. The CDR3 is 13 residues long. Germline CDR1 is ENHRY and CDR2 is SYGVKD. This CDR3 reads CAIGSGPQDTQYF. In nucleotides, the CDR3 is TGTGCCATCGGGTCAGGGCCCCAAGATACGCAGTATTTT.

There are many counts of this clone. Additional DNA sequences in this sample encode the identical CDR3. The CDR3 is CASSLDEGETQYF. DNA for the CDR3: TGTGCCAGCAGCTTAGACGAGGGAGAGACCCAGTACTTC. The chain carries TRBV7-9 and TRBJ2-5; a possible D gene is TRBD2 (5 bases). The germline V gene has CDR1 SEHNR and CDR2 FQNEAQ (reference sequence). Trimming left V 1 base short and J 4 bases short, with 7 bases between. The CDR3 loop spans 13 amino acids.

A word on this clone: At the DNA level, this CDR3 is encoded by other sequences in the same sample as well. The chain employs TRBV5-1 and TRBJ2-6; D may be TRBD2 (5 bases). Per the germline V gene, CDR1 is SGHRS and CDR2 is YFSETQ. Trimming removed 0 bases at V and 0 bases at J, with 7 bases between. The length of the CDR3 is 16 residues. CDR3 amino acids: CASSLAGSSGANVLTF. The CDR3 bases are TGCGCCAGCAGCTTGGCTGGGAGCTCTGGGGCCAACGTCCTGACTTTC.

CDR3 amino acids: CASSPRGPPTAGELFF. The CDR3 DNA reads TGTGCCAGCAGTCCCCGGGGTCCCCCTACCGCCGGGGAGCTGTTTTTT. The V and J genes are TRBV27 and TRBJ2-2; D perhaps matches TRBD2 (5 bases). CDR1 and CDR2 (germline): MNHEY, SMNVEV (reference sequence). V was shortened by 5 bases and J by 6 bases, with 19 bases between the two germline ends. The CDR3 runs to 16 residues.

This chain uses TRBV4-1 with TRBJ2-1; the D gene is possibly TRBD2 (6 bases). V was pared by 0 bases and J by 4 bases, with 13 bases between. Germline-derived CDR1 and CDR2 are MGHRA and YSYEKL. There are 16 residues in the CDR3. CDR3 DNA: TGCGCCAGCAGCCAAGACTCCGCGGGGATGTACAATGAGCAGTTCTTC. This codes for CASSQDSAGMYNEQFF.

The CDR3 reads CASSLGGAGNTIYF. CDR3 bases: TGTGCCAGCAGTTTGGGGGGGGCTGGAAACACCATATATTTT. The rearrangement links TRBV28 to TRBJ1-3; weak D call: TRBD1 (5 bases). Germline CDR1 MDHEN, CDR2 SYDVKM. CDR3 length: 14 residues. Trimming took off 3 bases at V and 2 bases at J, with 8 bases between the two ends.

This clone was picked up many times. The chain joins TRBV9 to TRBJ2-7, with 8 bases that match TRBD2. The CDR3 extends over 14 amino acids. The trim removed 0 bases at V and 7 bases at J, leaving 6 bases unmatched. Germline V gene lookup returns CDR1 SGDLS and CDR2 YYNGEE. This CDR3 reads CASSVVPGGGEQYF. CDR3 nucleotides: TGTGCCAGCAGCGTAGTCCCCGGCGGGGGGGAGCAGTACTTC. Full variable domain (rest looked up from reference TRBV9 and TRBJ2-7): DSGVTQTPKHLITATGQRVTLRCSPRSGDLSVYWYQQSLDQGLQFLIQYYNGEERAKGNILERFSAQQFPDLHSELNLSSLELGDSALYFCASSVVPGGGEQYFGPGTRLTVT.

This clone was picked up one time. This chain connects TRBV29-1 to TRBJ2-7; 9 bases line up with TRBD1. The CDR3 extends over 13 amino acids. Trimming at V came to 7 bases and at J to 4 bases, leaving 8 bases not matched to a gene. Per the germline V gene, CDR1 is SQVTM and CDR2 is ANQGSEA. CDR3 sequence reads: CSAGTGYRYEQYF. The CDR3 bases are TGCAGCGCCGGGACAGGGTACAGATACGAGCAGTACTTC.

This chain links TRBV27 with TRBJ1-6; D gene uncertain. The germline V gene encodes CDR1 MNHEY and CDR2 SMNVEV (reference sequence). V was trimmed by 2 bases and J by 4 bases, leaving 6 bases between them. The CDR3 loop spans 14 amino acids. The CDR3 bases are TGTGCCAGCAGTTTAAGGGAGTATAATTCACCCCTCCACTTT. It translates to CASSLREYNSPLHF.

V usage is TRBV7-2 and J usage is TRBJ2-1, with 9 bases that match TRBD2. This CDR3 is 16 amino acids long. Trimming at V came to 0 bases and at J to 10 bases, leaving 10 bases not matched to a gene. CDR1 is SGHTA and CDR2 is FQGNSA in the germline V gene. Written as DNA, the CDR3 is TGTGCCAGCAGCTTAGCGGGGGGGTCTAGCGGGAAGGAGCAGTTCTTC. Its translation is CASSLAGGSSGKEQFF. Together with reference TRBV7-2 and TRBJ2-1, the CDR3 gives the full variable domain: GAGVSQSPSNKVTEKGKDVELRCDPISGHTALYWYRQSLGQGLEFLIYFQGNSAPDKSGLPSDRFSAERTGGSVSTLTIQRTQQEDSAVYLCASSLAGGSSGKEQFFGPGTRLTVL.